Listed below are T cell receptor beta chains from one sample, sequenced in a study of T cell repertoires in cytomegalovirus infection. TCRdb independently ran MiXCR on the reads; one entry per CDR3 protein. The sample yields a few hundred thousand distinct CDR3 sequences, approximately 26% seen once. The source material was PBMCs. The receptors originated from a human donor in good health (CMV status not recorded). Some clones in this sample may be carry-over from other donors' samples. Each CDR3 is given with its conserved first and last residue. The order of the fields is J gene, D gene, V gene, CDR3 protein. The D gene is left open where the match is weak.

TRBJ2-7,.,TRBV7-8,CASSLVAGTYSYEQYF
TRBJ2-2,.,TRBV6-1,CASSTLFGTGELFF
TRBJ1-1,.,TRBV5-6,CASSPPSRGAGAEAFF
TRBJ2-1,TRBD2,TRBV20-1,CSVSTPGLAGHNEQFF
TRBJ1-1,TRBD1,TRBV30,CAWGVPGQGRTEAFF
TRBJ2-5,.,TRBV12-3/TRBV12-4,CASSPRVGGQETQYF
TRBJ1-2,.,TRBV28,CASLTGGEYYGYTF
TRBJ2-3,.,TRBV28,CASSREGADTQYF
TRBJ2-4,.,TRBV7-8,CASSLEPRSWGKNIQYF
TRBJ1-5,.,TRBV12-3/TRBV12-4,CASSNRRVSNQPQHF
TRBJ1-5,.,TRBV19,CASSMWGGSGNQPQHF
TRBJ1-1,.,TRBV6-2/TRBV6-3,CASRSEGGGLNTEAFF
TRBJ2-3,TRBD2,TRBV12-3/TRBV12-4,CASSFWLAGETDTQYF
TRBJ1-1,.,TRBV29-1,CSVGLGGDTEAFF
TRBJ2-7,.,TRBV20-1,CSARDQVGHIF
TRBJ1-1,TRBD1,TRBV7-2,CASSSGQMNTEAFF
TRBJ1-6,.,TRBV15,CATSREVSGGSPLHF
TRBJ2-3,.,TRBV10-3,CAISAKAEDTQYF
TRBJ1-5,TRBD1,TRBV6-1,CASSYDRGIYQPQHF
TRBJ2-7,TRBD2,TRBV6-2/TRBV6-3,CASRPGLAGYEQYF
TRBJ2-2,TRBD2,TRBV28,CASHGSGSGAGELFF
TRBJ2-1,TRBD2,TRBV7-8,CASSLLLAGGFGDEQFF
TRBJ2-1,TRBD2,TRBV14,CASSQGGSGRARRYNEQFF
TRBJ2-7,.,TRBV20-1,CSAMGQGTYEQYF
TRBJ2-3,.,TRBV12-3/TRBV12-4,CASSPRSGYTDTQYF
TRBJ1-1,TRBD1,TRBV7-2,CASSVQTGTTEAFF
TRBJ2-1,.,TRBV12-3/TRBV12-4,CASSFTKGDEQFF
TRBJ2-1,.,TRBV6-2/TRBV6-3,CASSYGSEQFF
TRBJ1-2,.,TRBV30,CAWSVQALDGYTF
TRBJ2-1,TRBD2,TRBV4-3,CASSFSGSSEQFF
TRBJ2-2,.,TRBV6-6,CASSYSDIGELFF
TRBJ2-2,.,TRBV25-1,CASTGTLTGELFF
TRBJ1-1,.,TRBV4-1,CASSQKDLIGPRNTEAFF
TRBJ1-4,.,TRBV19,CASSSSGNEKLFF
TRBJ1-4,.,TRBV30,CAWSGTAGNEKLFF
TRBJ2-3,.,TRBV20-1,CSARDPEGITQYF
TRBJ2-3,.,TRBV12-3/TRBV12-4,CASSSSGRSFTDTQYF
TRBJ2-3,.,TRBV7-2,CASSERSVAVPDTQYF
TRBJ1-4,TRBD1,TRBV20-1,CSAREHGTGSFEKLFF
TRBJ1-2,.,TRBV6-5,CASRAGDTHYGYTF
TRBJ2-1,TRBD1,TRBV24-1,CATPPEAGTGDNEQFF
TRBJ2-1,.,TRBV7-8,CASSLSSSYNEQFF
TRBJ2-7,TRBD2,TRBV19,CASSPHPTSGLPYEQYF
TRBJ2-3,TRBD2,TRBV20-1,CSATLAGVTDTQYF
TRBJ1-2,TRBD1,TRBV19,CASSVTGTGLDYGYTF
TRBJ2-7,TRBD2,TRBV11-2,CASSGTSGKYEQYF
TRBJ2-2,TRBD2,TRBV29-1,CSVGSIAGGPTGELFF
TRBJ2-1,.,TRBV28,CASSSLRGRGEQFF
TRBJ2-2,.,TRBV19,CASRREPHTGELFF
TRBJ2-5,.,TRBV7-9,CASLQDEGRSETQYF
TRBJ2-3,TRBD2,TRBV25-1,CASSEAVGERGDTQYF
TRBJ1-3,.,TRBV10-3,CAIGPGVSGNTIYF
TRBJ2-1,TRBD1,TRBV15,CATSPRQGAYNEQFF
TRBJ1-1,.,TRBV19,CGGVNTEAFF
TRBJ2-3,TRBD2,TRBV28,CASSPGLAGLTDTQYF
TRBJ1-5,.,TRBV20-1,CSASAGDARNQPQHF
TRBJ1-1,.,TRBV28,CASRTPGPTEAFF
TRBJ1-2,.,TRBV20-1,CSARDPGVAGGYTF
TRBJ1-1,.,TRBV7-9,CASSSPPSGQSRRMNTEAFF
TRBJ2-1,TRBD2,TRBV19,CASSIVPGGADSSYNEQFF